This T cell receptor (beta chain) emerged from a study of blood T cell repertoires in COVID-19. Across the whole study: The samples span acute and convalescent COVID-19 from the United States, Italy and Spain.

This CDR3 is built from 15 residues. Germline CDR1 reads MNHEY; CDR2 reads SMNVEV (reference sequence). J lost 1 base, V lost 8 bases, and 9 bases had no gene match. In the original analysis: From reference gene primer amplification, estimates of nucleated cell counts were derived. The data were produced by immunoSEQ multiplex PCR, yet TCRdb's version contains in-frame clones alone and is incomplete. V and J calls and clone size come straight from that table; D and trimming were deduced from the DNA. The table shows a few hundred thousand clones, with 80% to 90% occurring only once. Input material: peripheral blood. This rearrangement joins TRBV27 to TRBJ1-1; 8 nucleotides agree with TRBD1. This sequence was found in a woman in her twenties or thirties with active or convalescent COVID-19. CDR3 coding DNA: TGTGCCAGCTCCCCGACAGGGGCGCAGAACACTGAAGCTTTCTTT. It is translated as CASSPTGAQNTEAFF.